This TCR beta chain is from a study of shared clonotypes between healthy human individuals. The study, taken as a whole, reports: In this cohort, only blood was sampled, and tissue repertoires likely differ. Memory subsets generally showed lower estimated richness than naive subsets.

Partitioning of CD4+ cells yielded a CD45RA+ naive subset and a CD45RA-negative memory subset. Germline loops: CDR1 SGHTA, CDR2 FQGNSA. Trimming cost V 2 bases and J 2 bases; bases outside gene matches: 8. The length of the CDR3 is 16 residues. This clone has only a few counts. What it binds is unknown. Several immunoSEQ plates held equal portions of the genomic DNA taken from each subset. Sequenced by immunoSEQ multiplex PCR; TCRdb stores in-frame clones only, minus some. The profile shows 2 million to 2.5 million clones, roughly 93% of them singletons. The sample comprised naive CD4+ T cells from PBMCs. Subset of the sample: CD45RA+ positively selected. The V gene is TRBV7-2, the J gene TRBJ2-7; TRBD1 agrees at 8 bases. The sequence was collected from a man younger than 35 in good health. Some clones in this sample may be carry-over from other donors' samples. CDR3 region: CASSLRRRTGPYEQYF. CDR3 in DNA: TGTGCCAGCAGCTTACGTCGGAGGACAGGGCCCTACGAGCAGTACTTC.